Each of the 15 T cell receptor beta chains below was sequenced from the same sample in a study of blood T cell repertoires in COVID-19. Generated by immunoSEQ multiplex PCR, the TCRdb table keeps only in-frame clones and is missing some. The sample includes roughly 120,000 clones, roughly 80% of them seen just once. The sequenced material came from peripheral blood. These receptors originate from a human donor in a cohort sampled during active COVID-19.

Here the CDR3 reads CASSLAVGGSEETQYF. DNA of the CDR3: TGCGCCAGCAGCTTGGCGGTCGGGGGTAGCGAAGAGACCCAGTACTTC. The chain joins TRBV5-1 to TRBJ2-5; TRBD2 is a possible D gene (6 bases). The CDR3 has 16 residues. Germline CDR1 and CDR2: SGHRS and YFSETQ. V was cut by 0 bases and J by 3 bases, with 15 bases left in between.

The DNA of the CDR3 is TGTGCCAGCAGTTTAGTGGCCGGGAGAAATGAGCAGTTCTTC. It yields the protein CASSLVAGRNEQFF. This chain links TRBV6-5 with TRBJ2-1; TRBD2 might be the D (6 bases). The CDR3 consists of 14 residues. The germline V and J ends were trimmed by 4 bases and 7 bases, with 14 bases remaining between them. CDR1 and CDR2 (germline): MNHEY, SVGAGI.

The count of this clone is one. The chain combines TRBV5-1 with TRBJ1-5, with 9 bases fitting TRBD1. Unmatched junction bases numbered 7, after V lost 5 bases and J lost 4 bases. The germline gives CDR1 SGHRS, CDR2 YFSETQ. This CDR3 is 15 amino acids long. CDR3 residues: CASRLTGQGNQPQHF. CDR3 in DNA: TGCGCCAGCAGACTAACGGGACAGGGAAATCAGCCCCAGCATTTT.

V usage is TRBV6-6 and J usage is TRBJ2-7; 10 bases match TRBD2. V shed 5 bases and J 5 bases; nucleotides not matched to a gene: 18. The CDR3 has 18 residues. Per the germline V gene, CDR1 is MNHNY and CDR2 is SVGAGI (reference sequence). CDR3 nucleotide sequence: TGTGCCAGCAGTCGACGACCTTTAGGGAGCGGGGGGGCCGACGAGCAGTACTTC. Amino acid sequence: CASSRRPLGSGGADEQYF.

This clone was found a few times. The chain has TRBV6-1 and TRBJ2-7; TRBD1 aligns across 11 bases. V lost 0 bases and J lost 6; bases outside the gene matches: 4. Germline CDR1 and CDR2: MNHNS and SASEGT. The CDR3 sequence is 15 residues long. The CDR3, as DNA: TGTGCCAGCAGTGAAGCCCTCGGGACAGGGGGCGAGCAGTACTTC. The encoded protein is CASSEALGTGGEQYF.

The chain combines TRBV12-3 or TRBV12-4 with TRBJ1-2, with D perhaps TRBD1 (6 bases). This CDR3 comprises 13 residues. V lost 2 bases and J lost 5, with 9 bases in between. The CDR3 DNA follows: TGTGCCAGCAGTTTAAGGACAGCTTATGGCTACACCTTC. Translating it yields CASSLRTAYGYTF.

The chain links TRBV3-1 (or the pseudogene TRBV3-2) to TRBJ2-1; maybe TRBD1 (6 bases). V lost 4 bases, J lost 2 bases, and 21 bases lay in between. There are 18 residues in the CDR3. Germline V gene sequence: CDR1 LGHDT, CDR2 YNNKEL (reference sequence). CDR3 coding DNA: TGTGCCAGCAGCCCAGGGGTGTCCCAGGGGTGGCCCTACAATGAGCAGTTCTTC. Translated: CASSPGVSQGWPYNEQFF.

The sample holds a few counts of this clone. The chain couples TRBV9 to TRBJ1-5; 9 bases fit TRBD1. The germline gives CDR1 SGDLS, CDR2 YYNGEE. This CDR3 region has 14 residues. Losses at the gene ends were 3 bases for V and 5 bases for J; bases not matched to a gene: 3. CDR3: CASSDRDRDQPQHF. The CDR3 DNA follows: TGTGCCAGCAGCGACCGGGACAGGGATCAGCCCCAGCATTTT.

The chain combines TRBV27 with TRBJ2-3, with TRBD1 matching 11 bases. The V gene's germline CDR1 is MNHEY and CDR2 SMNVEV (reference sequence). The CDR3 spans 16 residues. The junction had 4 bases not matched to a gene; V was cut back by 2 bases and J by 3 bases. In DNA form, the CDR3 reads TGTGCCAGCAGTTTAAGGACAGGGGGCAAGACAGATACGCAGTATTTT. This gives the protein CASSLRTGGKTDTQYF.

The chain employs TRBV27 and TRBJ2-5; TRBD1 aligns across 10 bases. The CDR3 has 15 amino acids. V lost 4 bases, J lost 6 bases, and 8 bases stayed unmatched. CDR1 MNHEY and CDR2 SMNVEV come from the germline V gene (reference sequence). As DNA, the CDR3 is TGTGCCAGCAGTTCCTCGACAGGGGGCGTACAGACCCAGTACTTC. It translates to CASSSSTGGVQTQYF.

The genes are TRBV7-9 and TRBJ2-3; tentative D call: TRBD1 (6 bases). The ends were cut back, 6 bases at V and 6 bases at J, with 13 bases in the middle. CDR1 and CDR2 (germline): SEHNR, FQNEAQ (reference sequence). The CDR3 extends over 13 amino acids. CDR3 residues: CASSYTGQDTQYF. The CDR3, as DNA: TGTGCCAGCAGTTACACAGGGCAGGATACGCAGTATTTT.

The V and J genes are TRBV4-2 and TRBJ2-3; 13 bases line up with TRBD2. Germline V gives CDR1 LGHNA, CDR2 YNFKEQ. This CDR3 contains 18 residues. The junction had 8 bases not matched to a gene; V was cut back by 5 bases and J by 0 bases. The CDR3 DNA sequence: TGTGCCAGCAGCAACAGACTAGCGGGGGGTGCTAGCACAGATACGCAGTATTTT. The encoded protein is CASSNRLAGGASTDTQYF.

The chain joins TRBV7-9 to TRBJ1-2, with D possibly being TRBD1 (6 bases). The V gene's germline CDR1 is SEHNR and CDR2 FQNEAQ (reference sequence). The CDR3 extends over 14 amino acids. Trimming removed 5 bases from V and 3 bases from J, with 13 bases in between. The CDR3 DNA reads TGTGCCAGCAGCCTTGACGGACAGCACTATGGCTACACCTTC. This sequence encodes CASSLDGQHYGYTF.

The genes are TRBV27 and TRBJ1-1, with 7 bases aligning to TRBD1. The CDR3 has 14 residues. Trimming removed 3 bases from V and 5 bases from J; junction bases left unmatched: 6. Germline-derived CDR1 and CDR2 are MNHEY and SMNVEV (reference sequence). CDR3 in amino acids: CASSFLDRRTEAFF. The CDR3 DNA sequence: TGTGCCAGCAGTTTTCTGGACAGGAGGACTGAAGCTTTCTTT.

The count of this clone is one. J is TRBJ2-3 and V is TRBV10-2; 12 bases agree with TRBD2. Trimming took 6 bases from V and 2 from J; bases not matched to a gene: 9. CDR3 length equals 17 residues. Germline CDR1 WSHSY, CDR2 SAAADI. The CDR3 nucleotides read TGCGCCAGCAGCGGATCCCGGACTAGCGGGGACACAGATACGCAGTATTTT. Protein product: CASSGSRTSGDTDTQYF.